This is a list of T cell receptor beta chains from one sample in a study of Ad26.COV2.S vaccination and SARS-CoV-2 variants. Libraries were prepared by immunoSEQ multiplex PCR; TCRdb keeps only in-frame clonotypes and omits some of them. The repertoire holds around 340,000 clones, with about 88% as singletons. The specimen comprised peripheral blood, sampled in a trial of Ad26.COV2.S vaccine versus placebo. All receptors derive from a person aged 18-60 years who received the Ad26.COV2.S COVID-19 vaccine or a placebo. CDR3s leave out the opening cysteine and the closing phenylalanine or tryptophan. Part of the rows lack a size; the others show once, few, many or a class for expanded clones.

>TRBV25-1|NA|12
ASSGGGTNQPQH
>TRBV5-6|NA|16
ASSSQSGTGGTNSPLH
>TRBV7-2|NA|13
ASSPGGGTGNTIY
>TRBV12-3/TRBV12-4|NA|11
ASTGSSNQPQH
>TRBV5-1|once|14
ASSLGIQNSNQPQH
>TRBV28|NA|14
ASSFGTASYNSPLH
>TRBV4-2|NA|14
ASSPMASFSNQPQH
>TRBV19|NA|12
ASSTLQGSGELF
>TRBV7-9|NA|12
ASSLGRGNTEAF
>TRBV29-1|NA|11
SVVTGSYNEQF
>TRBV12-3/TRBV12-4|NA|10
ASRFRNTEAF
>TRBV27|NA|13
ASSAQGAYNSPLH
>TRBV15|NA|13
ATSSRDRGQETQY
>TRBV27|NA|12
ASSYYGTPGEQY
>TRBV11-2|NA|12
ASSFLAGGYEQY
>TRBV4-3|NA|14
ASSQGGGSGANVLT
>TRBV28|NA|15
ASSSTGGEAVNYGYT
>TRBV6-5|NA|12
ASGRGSSKYGYT
>TRBV7-6|NA|13
ASSPNQPWTGELF
>TRBV7-3|NA|17
ASSLTDTGRRSGANVLT
>TRBV4-3|NA|11
ASSPGTLTEAF
>TRBV7-2|NA|12
ASSFTRGAYEQY
>TRBV7-9|once|14
ASSKWTSGSSYEQY